This is a list of T cell receptor beta chains from one sample in a study of long-term antiretroviral therapy in people with HIV. Profiling relied on immunoSEQ multiplex PCR, and the TCRdb table lists in-frame clones only, not all of them. The profile covers roughly 20,000 clones, with almost 80% appearing a single time and 10% to 13% taken by the ten largest. The sample was unsorted PBMCs, taken 2.3 years after starting antiretroviral therapy. These TCRs come from a middle-aged woman with HIV. Both conserved end residues are part of each CDR3. A D gene is named only where the DNA matches it firmly. The listing skips clone size in some rows; elsewhere it reads once, few, many or a size class.

once,TRBD1,TRBJ2-1,TRBV19,CASSIPPQGQGAYNEQFF,TGTGCCAGTAGTATTCCCCCCCAAGGCCAGGGGGCCTACAATGAGCAGTTCTTC
-,-,TRBJ2-5,TRBV5-4,CASSLFPWVGQETQYF,TGTGCCAGCAGCTTGTTTCCGTGGGTGGGCCAAGAGACCCAGTACTTC
-,-,TRBJ1-1,TRBV6-5,CASSYRGETVEAFF,TGTGCCAGCAGTTACAGGGGCGAGACAGTTGAAGCTTTCTTT
-,TRBD2,TRBJ2-7,TRBV11-3,CASSLGRTSGIEQYF,TGTGCCAGCAGCTTAGGCCGGACTAGCGGAATCGAGCAGTACTTC
-,-,TRBJ2-5,TRBV29-1,CSVDRGAETQYF,TGCAGCGTTGATAGGGGCGCCGAGACCCAGTACTTC
-,-,TRBJ1-2,TRBV5-6,CASSAPTGYGYTF,TGTGCCAGCAGCGCCCCTACAGGTTATGGCTACACCTTC
-,TRBD1,TRBJ2-1,TRBV19,CASSPYTGEGGNEQFF,TGTGCCAGTAGCCCCTATACAGGGGAAGGTGGGAATGAGCAGTTCTTC
-,TRBD2,TRBJ2-3,TRBV7-9,CASRRAGVADTQYF,TGTGCCAGCAGACGAGCGGGAGTGGCAGATACGCAGTATTTT
-,TRBD1,TRBJ1-5,TRBV19,CASSIPSRGRPYNQPQHF,TGTGCCAGTAGTATCCCGTCCAGGGGGCGCCCGTACAATCAGCCCCAGCATTTT
-,-,TRBJ2-3,TRBV4-1,CASSQDDRDTQYF,TGCGCCAGCAGCCAAGATGACAGGGATACGCAGTATTTT
-,-,TRBJ1-2,TRBV18,CASSARSDGNYGYTF,TGTGCCAGCTCAGCACGTTCCGACGGTAACTATGGCTACACCTTC
-,-,TRBJ1-2,TRBV10-3,CAISPLPTNYGYTF,TGTGCCATCAGCCCCCTACCTACTAACTATGGCTACACCTTC
-,-,TRBJ2-7,TRBV2,CANRRSGDTYEQYF,TGTGCCAACCGCCGAAGCGGGGACACCTACGAGCAGTACTTC
-,-,TRBJ1-1,TRBV6-5,CASGPHGNTEAFF,TGTGCCAGCGGCCCACACGGGAACACTGAAGCTTTCTTT
-,-,TRBJ1-4,TRBV4-1,CASSLSGGSGLEKLFF,TGCGCCAGCAGCCTTTCGGGGGGATCGGGTTTGGAAAAACTGTTTTTT
-,-,TRBJ1-1,TRBV2,CASSREGENTEAFF,TGTGCCAGCAGTAGAGAAGGGGAGAACACTGAAGCTTTCTTT
-,-,TRBJ1-1,TRBV5-1,CASSSEQGSVTEAFF,TGCGCCAGCAGCTCGGAACAGGGATCGGTCACTGAAGCTTTCTTT
-,-,TRBJ1-2,TRBV5-1,CASSTGGGGRVDGYTF,TGCGCCAGCAGCACCGGCGGGGGGGGTAGGGTTGATGGCTACACCTTC
few,TRBD2,TRBJ2-7,TRBV11-2,CASSSWTSHEQYF,TGTGCCAGCAGCTCTTGGACTAGCCACGAGCAGTACTTC
-,-,TRBJ2-3,TRBV9,CASSSLTPDTQYF,TGTGCCAGCAGCTCCCTCACCCCAGATACGCAGTATTTT
-,-,TRBJ2-5,TRBV6-1,CASSAVRGETQYF,TGTGCCAGCAGTGCCGTCCGCGGGGAGACCCAGTACTTC
-,-,TRBJ2-7,TRBV14,CASSQVSGAYEQYF,TGTGCCAGCAGCCAAGTTTCCGGAGCCTACGAGCAGTACTTC
-,-,TRBJ2-1,TRBV20-1,CSAPNYHEQFF,TGCAGTGCACCTAACTATCATGAGCAGTTCTTC
few,TRBD1,TRBJ2-1,TRBV6-5,CASSLTGQANEQFF,TGTGCCAGCAGCCTAACTGGACAGGCCAATGAGCAGTTCTTC
-,TRBD1,TRBJ1-1,TRBV5-6,CASSLIPWGQLNTEAFF,TGTGCCAGCAGCTTGATTCCCTGGGGACAGCTAAACACTGAAGCTTTCTTT
-,-,TRBJ2-1,TRBV4-1,CASSPRFGTEQFF,TGCGCCAGCAGCCCACGATTCGGGACTGAGCAGTTCTTC
-,-,TRBJ2-6,TRBV7-8,CASSRYSGANVLTF,TGTGCCAGCAGCCGTTACTCGGGGGCCAACGTCCTGACTTTC
-,-,TRBJ1-1,TRBV7-2,CASSFTGEGITEAFF,TGTGCCAGCAGCTTTACGGGCGAGGGGATCACTGAAGCTTTCTTT
-,-,TRBJ2-5,TRBV7-7,CASSLDSQETQYF,TGTGCCAGCAGCCTGGACAGCCAAGAGACCCAGTACTTC
once,TRBD1,TRBJ2-1,TRBV11-3,CASTSPGQGAGEQFF,TGTGCCAGCACCTCCCCCGGACAGGGGGCAGGTGAGCAGTTCTTC
few,-,TRBJ1-5,TRBV6-5,CASSYSEGAGQPQHF,TGTGCCAGCAGTTACTCCGAAGGGGCGGGGCAGCCCCAGCATTTT
-,TRBD1,TRBJ2-1,TRBV6-6,CASRRPGQGINEQFF,TGTGCCAGCAGGAGACCGGGACAGGGCATAAATGAGCAGTTCTTC
-,-,TRBJ1-3,TRBV5-4,CASSRGGAPFLSGNTIYF,TGTGCCAGCAGCCGGGGGGGGGCGCCGTTTTTATCTGGAAACACCATATATTTT